Each of the 5 T cell receptor beta chains below was sequenced from the same sample in a study of T cell responses to AZD1222 COVID-19 vaccine (dated by TCRdb to the early 2020s). The sample's time point label, decoded: about 28 days (+/-7) after the second vaccine dose. Library generation was performed with the immunoSEQ multiplex PCR assay. In its TCRdb copy, this immuneACCESS table keeps in-frame sequences only and misses some clones. Where compared with another copy, unresolved V genes explain less than half of these, and the others have no known cause. The sample includes approximately 110,000 clones, with around nine tenths observed a single time. 2% to 2.5% of the sample rests with the top ten. The sample consisted of peripheral blood, taken 28 days after the second AZD1222 dose. These TCRs come from an adult who received the AZD1222 COVID-19 vaccine.

The J gene is TRBJ2-7, the V gene TRBV13; possible D gene TRBD1, 5 bases. In germline, CDR1 is PRHDT, CDR2 FYEKMQ (reference sequence). The CDR3 has 11 amino acids. V lost 4 bases, J lost 6 bases, and 7 bases lay in between. CDR3 nucleotide sequence: TGTGCCAGCAGCTCCGACAGCGAGCAGTACTTC. It translates to CASSSDSEQYF.

The chain joins TRBV7-6 to TRBJ2-1; D is possibly TRBD1 (6 bases). The germline V and J ends were trimmed by 5 bases and 5 bases, with 10 bases remaining between them. Germline CDR1 and CDR2: SGHVS and FNYEAQ. CDR3 length: 13 amino acids. The CDR3 bases are TGTGCCAGCAGCACTTGGGGGCACAATGAGCAGTTCTTC. Encoded protein: CASSTWGHNEQFF. Filled out from reference TRBV7-6 and TRBJ2-1, the complete variable domain reads GAGVSQSPRYKVTKRGQDVALRCDPISGHVSLYWYRQALGQGPEFLTYFNYEAQQDKSGLPNDRFSAERPEGSISTLTIQRTEQRDSAMYRCASSTWGHNEQFFGPGTRLTVL.

The V and J genes are TRBV7-9 and TRBJ1-6, with D possibly matching TRBD1 (5 bases). Germline CDR1 SEHNR, CDR2 FQNEAQ (reference sequence). Trimming pared 3 bases from V and 7 bases from J, leaving 7 bases between. The CDR3 has 13 residues. CDR3 amino acids: CASSLTENSPLHF. DNA of the CDR3: TGTGCCAGCAGCTTGACAGAAAATTCACCCCTCCACTTT.

The genes are TRBV24-1 and TRBJ1-2; perhaps TRBD1 as D (5 bases). Trimming pared 3 bases from V and 4 bases from J, leaving 14 bases between. This CDR3 region has 15 residues. Germline values: CDR1 KGHDR, CDR2 SFDVKD. The CDR3 region has the DNA TGTGCCACCAGTGATGTTGGCAGGGAGGGCTATGGCTACACCTTC. Its protein is CATSDVGREGYGYTF.

The genes are TRBV19 and TRBJ1-4; 8 bases line up with TRBD1. Germline lookup yields CDR1 LNHDA and CDR2 SQIVND (reference sequence). V trimming: 1 base; J trimming: 6 bases; junction bases outside the gene matches: 4. The CDR3 covers 15 residues. The CDR3 sequence: CASSIAPGGDEKLFF. CDR3 in DNA: TGTGCCAGTAGTATAGCGCCAGGGGGCGATGAAAAACTGTTTTTT.